The 6 T cell receptor beta chains presented below share a single source sample, sequenced in a study of blood T cell repertoires in COVID-19. The assay was immunoSEQ multiplex PCR, and TCRdb's table has in-frame clones only and misses some. The table records fewer than 350,000 clones, around nine tenths of them present only once. Sequences were obtained from peripheral blood. The receptor set was obtained from a woman aged 30 to 39 with COVID-19, enrolled during active disease.

The V and J genes are TRBV5-4 and TRBJ2-1; 9 bases are shared with TRBD2. After removal of 4 bases from V and 4 bases from J, the junction contained 6 bases not matched to a gene. The germline V gene has CDR1 SGHNT and CDR2 YYREEE (reference sequence). This CDR3 spans 15 amino acids. The CDR3 coding sequence is TGTGCCAGCAGCCAGACTAGCGGAGGGTACAATGAGCAGTTCTTC. Amino acid sequence: CASSQTSGGYNEQFF.

The V gene is TRBV7-9, the J gene TRBJ1-3; D is unclear. The CDR3 consists of 16 residues. The ends were cut back, 5 bases at V and 0 bases at J, with 14 bases in the middle. Per the germline V gene, CDR1 is SEHNR and CDR2 is FQNEAQ (reference sequence). The CDR3 protein is CASSQEGIRSGNTIYF. As DNA, the CDR3 is TGTGCCAGCAGCCAGGAGGGAATCCGCTCTGGAAACACCATATATTTT.

A single count supports this clone. Here the CDR3 DNA reads TGTGCCAGCAGACCTGAACAGGGGGAGGGATCTGAAGCTTTCTTT. It is translated as CASRPEQGEGSEAFF. V gene TRBV2 combines with J gene TRBJ1-1, with TRBD1 matching 8 bases. V shed 6 bases, J shed 6 bases, and the junction held 12 bases outside the gene matches. This CDR3 spans 15 amino acids. Germline V CDR1 and CDR2: SNHLY, FYNNEI.

The chain couples TRBV28 to TRBJ1-2, with a weak D call TRBD1 (6 bases). Between the trimmed V and J ends, which lost 5 bases and 4 bases, there was a span of 14 bases. This CDR3 spans 14 amino acids. Germline V gives CDR1 MDHEN, CDR2 SYDVKM. CDR3 nucleotide sequence: TGTGCCAGCAGTCTGGGGGACACGACCTATGGCTACACCTTC. This sequence encodes CASSLGDTTYGYTF.

V gene TRBV7-6 combines with J gene TRBJ2-2; maybe TRBD1 (6 bases). CDR3 length: 15 amino acids. Germline CDR1 SGHVS, CDR2 FNYEAQ. Trimming shortened V by 3 bases and J by 2 bases, and 10 bases separated the two germline ends. The CDR3 protein is CASSLGTSNTGELFF. CDR3 sequence (DNA): TGTGCCAGCAGCTTGGGGACAAGCAACACCGGGGAGCTGTTTTTT.

The chain is built from TRBV4-2 and TRBJ1-2; TRBD1 aligns across 9 bases. The length of the CDR3 is 15 residues. The junction had 3 bases not matched to a gene; V was cut back by 0 bases and J by 4 bases. CDR1 and CDR2 (germline): LGHNA, YNFKEQ. The CDR3 DNA follows: TGTGCCAGCAGCCAAGATCAGGACAGGGGCTATGGCTACACCTTC. Encoded protein: CASSQDQDRGYGYTF.